The 22 T cell receptor beta chains below all came from one sample that was sequenced in a study of cytomegalovirus exposure and HLA in healthy donors. Amplification used 60 Vbeta primers and 13 Jbeta primers. The table came from immunoSEQ multiplex PCR; TCRdb's copy has only in-frame clones and leaves some out. The table has under 200,000 clones, 70% to 80% seen once. The sample was PBMCs. All receptors come from a man under 40 in good health and CMV-seronegative.

J is TRBJ2-7 and V is TRBV5-4, with 8 bases aligning to TRBD1. Germline assignment: CDR1 SGHNT and CDR2 YYREEE (reference sequence). Unmatched junction bases numbered 3, after V lost 0 bases and J lost 4 bases. This CDR3 has 14 residues. The CDR3 nucleotides read TGTGCCAGCAGCTTGGGGACAGGGCTATACGAGCAGTACTTC. Encoded protein: CASSLGTGLYEQYF.

The gene calls are TRBV19 and TRBJ1-4; TRBD1 aligns across 11 bases. The trim removed 5 bases at V and 8 bases at J, leaving 7 bases unmatched. This CDR3 contains 15 residues. Germline loops: CDR1 LNHDA, CDR2 SQIVND (reference sequence). The DNA for the CDR3 is TGTGCCAGTAGTTCCCGGGGGACAGGGGGAGAAAAACTGTTTTTT. Translated: CASSSRGTGGEKLFF.

This clone was counted once. This chain joins TRBV7-9 and TRBJ2-7, with 8 bases matching TRBD1. The CDR3 runs to 15 residues. V lost 3 bases, J lost 3 bases, and 7 bases stayed unmatched. CDR1 and CDR2 (germline): SEHNR, FQNEAQ (reference sequence). CDR3: CASSFEVTGDYEQYF. DNA of the CDR3: TGTGCCAGCAGCTTTGAAGTGACAGGGGACTACGAGCAGTACTTC.

The rearrangement joins TRBV11-1 to TRBJ2-2, with 8 bases matching TRBD2. V lost 7 bases and J lost 7; bases outside the gene matches: 8. The CDR3 is 14 amino acids. CDR1 and CDR2 (germline): SGHAT, FQDESV (reference sequence). The CDR3 loop reads CASTPGLVVGELFF. The CDR3 DNA reads as TGTGCCAGCACCCCGGGACTAGTCGTCGGGGAGCTGTTTTTT.

The genes are TRBV4-3 and TRBJ1-4; 11 bases match TRBD1. The CDR3 has 15 residues. CDR1 is LGHNA and CDR2 is YSLEER in the germline V gene. V trimming: 2 bases; J trimming: 7 bases; junction bases outside the gene matches: 3. CDR3 residues: CASSQRDRGSEKLFF. DNA for the CDR3: TGCGCCAGCAGCCAAAGGGACAGGGGGTCTGAAAAACTGTTTTTT.

The chain has TRBV5-4 and TRBJ2-7; 9 bases are a match to TRBD1. The CDR3 contains 14 residues. V lost 4 bases to trimming and J lost 4 bases; unmatched junction nucleotides: 6. Germline lookup yields CDR1 SGHNT and CDR2 YYREEE (reference sequence). CDR3 region: CASSAPGQGYEQYF. CDR3 coding DNA: TGTGCCAGCAGCGCGCCGGGACAGGGTTACGAGCAGTACTTC. The full variable domain, with the rest looked up from reference TRBV5-4 and TRBJ2-7, is ETGVTQSPTHLIKTRGQQVTLRCSSQSGHNTVSWYQQALGQGPQFIFQYYREEENGRGNFPPRFSGLQFPNYSSELNVNALELDDSALYLCASSAPGQGYEQYFGPGTRLTVT.

This chain links TRBV27 with TRBJ2-5, with D perhaps TRBD1 (6 bases). CDR3 size: 14 residues. V gave up 2 bases and J gave up 2 bases, with 9 bases separating them. Germline values: CDR1 MNHEY, CDR2 SMNVEV (reference sequence). CDR3 in DNA: TGTGCCAGCAGTTTAGTCGACAGGCAAGAGACCCAGTACTTC. As protein: CASSLVDRQETQYF.

This clone was counted a single time. The chain links TRBV5-6 to TRBJ2-3; D may be TRBD2 (6 bases). Germline values: CDR1 SGHDT, CDR2 YYEEEE. V shed 0 bases and J shed 6 bases, with 8 bases lying between them. The CDR3 loop spans 13 amino acids. CDR3 nucleotide sequence: TGTGCCAGCAGCTTGGTCCGGGGGGATACGCAGTATTTT. It specifies CASSLVRGDTQYF.

V and J are TRBV7-9 and TRBJ1-4; TRBD1 matches 8 bases. V shed 2 bases, J shed 7 bases, and the junction held 6 bases outside the gene matches. Germline V gene sequence: CDR1 SEHNR, CDR2 FQNEAQ (reference sequence). This CDR3 has 15 residues. The CDR3 spells CASSLRQGAGEKLFF. The CDR3, as DNA: TGTGCCAGCAGCTTAAGGCAGGGGGCTGGTGAAAAACTGTTTTTT.

This chain connects TRBV14 to TRBJ2-7; TRBD1 aligns across 7 bases. V trimming: 4 bases; J trimming: 1 base; junction bases outside the gene matches: 4. The V gene's germline CDR1 is SGHDN and CDR2 FVKESK. CDR3 length: 14 amino acids. Written as DNA, the CDR3 is TGTGCCAGCAGCCCGCCACAGGGGTCCTACGAGCAGTACTTC. Its protein product is CASSPPQGSYEQYF.

The chain employs TRBV6-5 and TRBJ2-5; 8 positions agree with TRBD2. Germline V gives CDR1 MNHEY, CDR2 SVGAGI. The CDR3 totals 14 residues. V trimming: 10 bases; J trimming: 2 bases; junction bases outside the gene matches: 9. This chain's CDR3 is CATGSSGDQETQYF. DNA for the CDR3: TGTGCCACTGGGAGTAGCGGGGATCAAGAGACCCAGTACTTC.

Only a few counts were recorded for this clone. This chain links TRBV4-1 with TRBJ2-7, with 8 positions matching TRBD1. The V gene's germline CDR1 is MGHRA and CDR2 YSYEKL. The V and J ends lost 0 bases and 10 bases, in that order; junction bases with no gene match: 8. This CDR3 has 14 residues. CDR3 protein: CASSQDRPGGGQYF. The DNA of the CDR3 is TGCGCCAGCAGCCAAGACCGACCAGGGGGCGGACAGTACTTC.

The chain combines TRBV18 with TRBJ2-2; 8 nucleotides line up with TRBD1. Germline CDR1 and CDR2: KGHSH and LQKENI. This CDR3 comprises 19 residues. The V segment lost 1 base and the J segment 4 bases; nucleotides outside the gene matches: 14. The CDR3 DNA follows: TGTGCCAGCTCACCACGCCTGACAGGACAGGGACGGCTCACCGGGGAGCTGTTTTTT. Translated: CASSPRLTGQGRLTGELFF. Using reference TRBV18 and TRBJ2-2 for the parts outside the CDR3, the full variable domain is NAGVMQNPRHLVRRRGQEARLRCSPMKGHSHVYWYRQLPEEGLKFMVYLQKENIIDESGMPKERFSAEFPKEGPSILRIQQVVRGDSAAYFCASSPRLTGQGRLTGELFFGEGSRLTVL.

This rearrangement joins TRBV15 to TRBJ2-5; D uncertain. CDR1 and CDR2 from the germline V gene are LNHNV and YYDKDF (reference sequence). This CDR3 spans 13 amino acids. Deletions cut 1 base from V and 5 bases from J, with 8 bases between. DNA for the CDR3: TGTGCCACCAGCAGAGCCGTTTCGGAGACCCAGTACTTC. Translation: CATSRAVSETQYF.

The CDR3 is CASSGTSGRAYNEQFF. In DNA, the CDR3 is TGTGCCAGCAGTGGGACTAGCGGGAGGGCCTACAATGAGCAGTTCTTC. The rearrangement joins TRBV7-3 to TRBJ2-1; 16 nucleotides align to TRBD2. Germline V gene data show CDR1 as SGHTA and CDR2 as FQGTGA. The V gene end was trimmed by 6 bases and the J gene end by 2 bases; junction bases not matched to a gene: 1. The length of the CDR3 is 16 residues.

This chain joins TRBV7-6 and TRBJ2-5, with D maybe TRBD2 (5 bases). The germline V gene has CDR1 SGHVS and CDR2 FNYEAQ. The CDR3 is made up of 14 amino acids. V was trimmed by 1 base and J by 5 bases, leaving 11 bases between them. The CDR3 loop reads CASSLEAGGETQYF. The CDR3 DNA is TGTGCCAGCAGCTTAGAAGCCGGCGGGGAGACCCAGTACTTC. Looking up the rest from reference TRBV7-6 and TRBJ2-5 gives the full variable domain: GAGVSQSPRYKVTKRGQDVALRCDPISGHVSLYWYRQALGQGPEFLTYFNYEAQQDKSGLPNDRFSAERPEGSISTLTIQRTEQRDSAMYRCASSLEAGGETQYFGPGTRLLVL.

J is TRBJ2-7 and V is TRBV10-3, with 11 bases aligning to TRBD2. The CDR3 has 17 amino acids. CDR1 and CDR2 (germline): ENHRY, SYGVKD. V dropped 4 bases and J dropped 1; count of bases not matched to a gene: 9. CDR3: CAISGDSGRAESYEQYF. The CDR3, as DNA: TGTGCCATCAGTGGTGATAGCGGGAGGGCCGAGTCCTACGAGCAGTACTTC.

The V call is TRBV9, the J call TRBJ1-1; 7 bases are a match to TRBD1. The CDR3 length is 15 residues. The ends lost 7 bases at V and 1 base at J; junction bases unmatched: 10. CDR1 is SGDLS and CDR2 is YYNGEE in the germline V gene. This CDR3 is CASAGTANPNTEAFF. The CDR3 nucleotides read TGTGCCAGCGCTGGGACAGCCAATCCGAACACTGAAGCTTTCTTT.

J is TRBJ2-5 and V is TRBV2, with D uncertain. Germline-derived CDR1 and CDR2 are SNHLY and FYNNEI. This CDR3 spans 10 amino acids. V was shortened by 8 bases and J by 6 bases, with 7 bases between the two germline ends. For the CDR3, the DNA is TGTGCCAGCGTCCGTCAGACCCAGTACTTC. It yields the protein CASVRQTQYF. The variable domain in full, with the rest retrieved from reference TRBV2 and TRBJ2-5, is EPEVTQTPSHQVTQMGQEVILRCVPISNHLYFYWYRQILGQKVEFLVSFYNNEISEKSEIFDDQFSVERPDGSNFTLKIRSTKLEDSAMYFCASVRQTQYFGPGTRLLVL.

The CDR3 DNA sequence: TGCGCCAGCAGCCTAGGACTAGCGGAGACATACGAGCAGTACTTC. This gives the protein CASSLGLAETYEQYF. The chain has TRBV4-3 and TRBJ2-7; 10 nucleotides agree with TRBD2. The germline gives CDR1 LGHNA, CDR2 YSLEER. There are 15 residues in the CDR3. V lost 4 bases to trimming and J lost 4 bases; unmatched junction nucleotides: 7.

The chain is built from TRBV11-1 and TRBJ1-2, with 10 bases lining up with TRBD1. CDR1 and CDR2 (germline): SGHAT, FQDESV (reference sequence). The J segment lost 8 bases and the V segment lost 2 bases, leaving 5 bases of the junction unmatched. The CDR3 length is 14 residues. The CDR3 loop reads CASSLMGQGYGYTF. The CDR3 DNA sequence: TGTGCCAGCAGCTTAATGGGACAGGGGTACGGCTACACCTTC. The variable domain in full, completed from reference TRBV11-1 and TRBJ1-2, reads EAEVAQSPRYKITEKSQAVAFWCDPISGHATLYWYRQILGQGPELLVQFQDESVVDDSQLPKDRFSAERLKGVDSTLKIQPAELGDSAMYLCASSLMGQGYGYTFGSGTRLTVV.

The chain joins TRBV7-9 to TRBJ2-2; 8 bases are a match to TRBD2. The V gene end was trimmed by 4 bases and the J gene end by 1 base; junction bases not matched to a gene: 8. The CDR3 sequence is 17 residues long. The germline gives CDR1 SEHNR, CDR2 FQNEAQ (reference sequence). CDR3 bases: TGTGCCAGCAGCTGGAGCGGGAGAGAGGAGAACACCGGGGAGCTGTTTTTT. Its translation is CASSWSGREENTGELFF.